The 11 T cell receptor beta chains reported below all come from one sample, sequenced in a study of T cell responses to AZD1222 COVID-19 vaccine. Data came from immunoSEQ multiplex PCR; TCRdb stores just in-frame clones and leaves some out. This table has 200,000 or so clones, around 90% appearing once. The sequences come from peripheral blood, collected on day 0 of AZD1222 vaccination. The receptors derive from an adult in good health.

This clone was seen a single time. The chain combines TRBV5-4 with TRBJ2-3; 11 positions match TRBD1. CDR3 length equals 16 residues. Unmatched junction bases numbered 4, after V lost 3 bases and J lost 1 base. Germline V lookup: CDR1 SGHNT, CDR2 YYREEE (reference sequence). The CDR3 loop is CASSWTGGVGTDTQYF. DNA of the CDR3: TGTGCCAGCAGCTGGACAGGGGGCGTCGGCACAGATACGCAGTATTTT.

The chain is built from TRBV7-2 and TRBJ1-2; 7 positions match TRBD1. With V trimmed by 5 bases and J by 5 bases, 17 bases remained unmatched. Looked up from germline, CDR1 is SGHTA and CDR2 is FQGNSA. The CDR3 totals 17 residues. CDR3 in amino acids: CASSLNPSTGADYGYTF. CDR3 sequence (DNA): TGTGCCAGCAGCCTAAACCCCTCAACAGGGGCTGATTATGGCTACACCTTC.

The chain joins TRBV12-5 to TRBJ1-3, with a tentative D call TRBD1 (5 bases). The CDR3 runs to 20 residues. V lost 5 bases and J lost 2, with 28 bases in between. In germline, CDR1 is LGHNT, CDR2 FRNRAP. The CDR3 reads CASGNPEGTLDRFTGNTIYF. The DNA for the CDR3 is TGTGCTAGTGGTAATCCTGAGGGGACCCTCGACCGCTTCACTGGAAACACCATATATTTT.

The chain couples TRBV11-3 to TRBJ2-1; 7 bases align to TRBD2. Germline CDR1 and CDR2: SGHNT and YENEEA. V was clipped by 2 bases and J by 2 bases; unmatched bases: 12. The CDR3 is 18 residues long. The CDR3 sequence is CASSLISGLAAPYNEQFF. CDR3 nucleotides: TGTGCCAGCAGCTTAATTTCGGGTCTAGCGGCCCCCTACAATGAGCAGTTCTTC.

The chain employs TRBV7-2 and TRBJ1-3, with D perhaps matching TRBD1 (5 bases). Germline CDR1 SGHTA, CDR2 FQGNSA. CDR3 length: 14 amino acids. Trimming took off 5 bases at V and 9 bases at J, with 17 bases between the two ends. CDR3 nucleotide sequence: TGTGCCAGCAGCCCCCCCCGGACGGGGACCACCATATATTTT. Protein product: CASSPPRTGTTIYF. The full variable domain, with the rest looked up from reference TRBV7-2 and TRBJ1-3, is GAGVSQSPSNKVTEKGKDVELRCDPISGHTALYWYRQSLGQGLEFLIYFQGNSAPDKSGLPSDRFSAERTGGSVSTLTIQRTQQEDSAVYLCASSPPRTGTTIYFGEGSWLTVV.

The V call is TRBV28, the J call TRBJ1-2; TRBD1 might be the D (6 bases). CDR3 length: 14 residues. Germline-derived CDR1 and CDR2 are MDHEN and SYDVKM. V gave up 8 bases and J gave up 8 bases, with 21 bases separating them. CDR3 sequence (DNA): TGTGCCAGCGGATCTTCACAGGGATACGTGGGCTACACCTTC. It yields the protein CASGSSQGYVGYTF.

The DNA of the CDR3 is TGTGCCAGCAGTGAATTTGGACAGGGGGCGAACACCGGGGAGCTGTTTTTT. It translates to CASSEFGQGANTGELFF. This sequence joins TRBV6-1 and TRBJ2-2; 10 positions agree with TRBD1. The CDR3 length is 17 residues. Germline V lookup: CDR1 MNHNS, CDR2 SASEGT. Trimming at V came to 2 bases and at J to 0 bases, leaving 3 bases not matched to a gene.

This sequence joins TRBV5-1 and TRBJ2-2; TRBD1 aligns across 9 bases. V shed 0 bases and J 0 bases; nucleotides not matched to a gene: 6. The CDR3 length is 18 residues. CDR1 is SGHRS, CDR2 YFSETQ, per germline. Here the CDR3 DNA reads TGCGCCAGCAGCTTGGTCACAGGGGGCCAGGCGAACACCGGGGAGCTGTTTTTT. Translation gives CASSLVTGGQANTGELFF.

In its sample, this clone was seen once. The V and J genes are TRBV6-5 and TRBJ1-4, with no clear D. Looked up from germline, CDR1 is MNHEY and CDR2 is SVGAGI. V lost 5 bases to trimming and J lost 0 bases, with 10 bases between them. The CDR3 loop spans 15 amino acids. CDR3 nucleotide sequence: TGTGCCAGCAGTCCCCCCGGGGCAACTAATGAAAAACTGTTTTTT. Translation: CASSPPGATNEKLFF.

The chain's CDR3 is CASSLIGGPRINEQFF. The CDR3 nucleotides read TGTGCCAGCAGCTTAATAGGGGGGCCTCGTATCAATGAGCAGTTCTTC. The J gene is TRBJ2-1, the V gene TRBV7-9; either TRBD1 or TRBD2 may fit D (6 bases each). Trimming left V 2 bases short and J 6 bases short, with 17 bases between. The length of the CDR3 is 16 residues. The germline gives CDR1 SEHNR, CDR2 FQNEAQ (reference sequence).

V usage is TRBV27 and J usage is TRBJ1-2; no definite D call. Deletions cut 4 bases from V and 0 bases from J, with 9 bases between. Germline-derived CDR1 and CDR2 are MNHEY and SMNVEV (reference sequence). The CDR3 consists of 14 residues. CDR3 amino acids: CASSSGLTNYGYTF. For the CDR3, the DNA is TGTGCCAGCAGTTCGGGCCTAACTAACTATGGCTACACCTTC.